One and the same sample provided the 29 T cell receptor beta chains below, sequenced in a study of shared clonotypes between healthy human individuals. The table came from immunoSEQ multiplex PCR; TCRdb's copy has only in-frame clones and leaves some out. The repertoire has 2 million to 2.5 million clones, over 85% of them found once; the top ten carry around 1.1%. Positive CCR7 selection of CD45RO-negative cells yielded the naive CD8 cells, and terminally differentiated effector memory CD45RA+ cells were excluded. The source material was naive CD8+ T cells sorted from blood. These receptors were taken from a man between 18 and 35 years old in good health.

The chain recombines TRBV27 with TRBJ2-3; the D is unclear. The germline V gene encodes CDR1 MNHEY and CDR2 SMNVEV (reference sequence). The CDR3 contains 13 residues. Deletions cut 8 bases from V and 2 bases from J, with 11 bases between. CDR3 protein: CASPELPTDTQYF. In DNA, the CDR3 is TGTGCCAGCCCAGAGTTACCCACAGATACGCAGTATTTT.

This sequence joins TRBV27 and TRBJ2-7; TRBD2 matches at 8 bases. In germline, CDR1 is MNHEY, CDR2 SMNVEV (reference sequence). The CDR3 has 16 amino acids. Unmatched junction bases numbered 12, after V lost 5 bases and J lost 3 bases. The CDR3 reads CASSQGLEKGIYEQYF. CDR3 DNA: TGTGCCAGCAGTCAGGGACTAGAGAAAGGGATCTACGAGCAGTACTTC.

V is TRBV7-8 and J is TRBJ2-1; 11 bases map to TRBD2. Germline values: CDR1 SGHVS, CDR2 FQNEAQ. The length of the CDR3 is 15 residues. With V trimmed by 5 bases and J by 4 bases, 4 bases remained unmatched. CDR3 bases: TGTGCCAGCAGCGACGGGACTAGCGGATACAATGAGCAGTTCTTC. Translation: CASSDGTSGYNEQFF.

This clone is a singleton in its sample. The chain has TRBV14 and TRBJ2-5, with 16 bases identical to TRBD2. After removal of 3 bases from V and 5 bases from J, the junction contained 6 bases not matched to a gene. The length of the CDR3 is 17 residues. Germline assignment: CDR1 SGHDN and CDR2 FVKESK. CDR3 residues: CASSQRGTSGGGETQYF. The CDR3 DNA reads as TGTGCCAGCAGCCAGCGTGGGACTAGCGGGGGGGGTGAGACCCAGTACTTC.

The V and J genes are TRBV28 and TRBJ1-2; D gene uncertain. Germline V gene data show CDR1 as MDHEN and CDR2 as SYDVKM. V was pared by 3 bases and J by 4 bases, with 15 bases between. This CDR3 region has 15 residues. CDR3 nucleotides: TGTGCCAGCAGTTTTCAACCCGCCGGGGTCTATGGCTACACCTTC. Amino acid sequence: CASSFQPAGVYGYTF.

CDR3 bases: TGTGCCAGCAGCTTAGCGTACGGCACCGGGGAGCTGTTTTTT. The encoded protein is CASSLAYGTGELFF. The chain joins TRBV7-9 to TRBJ2-2; D remains unclear. The CDR3 is 14 amino acids. Germline V gives CDR1 SEHNR, CDR2 FQNEAQ (reference sequence). V lost 0 bases, J lost 4 bases, and 6 bases lay in between.

Comments on this clone: The sample carries other DNA sequences with the same CDR3. The chain carries TRBV6-5 and TRBJ2-7, with D perhaps being TRBD1 or TRBD2 (5 bases each). This CDR3 comprises 14 residues. V was cut by 6 bases and J by 2 bases, with 14 bases left in between. CDR1 and CDR2 (germline): MNHEY, SVGAGI. This CDR3 reads CASSRRDGTYEQYF. CDR3 DNA: TGTGCCAGCAGCCGCCGGGACGGGACCTACGAGCAGTACTTC.

Concerning this clone: This sample also contains other DNA sequences that code for the same CDR3. The chain recombines TRBV6-5 with TRBJ1-1; 8 nucleotides align to TRBD1. Germline V gene lookup returns CDR1 MNHEY and CDR2 SVGAGI. The CDR3 runs 15 residues. V was clipped by 2 bases and J by 2 bases; unmatched bases: 4. This CDR3 reads CASSYGGQGNTEAFF. The CDR3 DNA is TGTGCCAGCAGTTACGGTGGACAGGGTAACACTGAAGCTTTCTTT.

CDR3 sequence: CASSVGAGELFF. CDR3 DNA: TGTGCCAGCAGCGTCGGGGCCGGGGAGCTGTTTTTT. The chain couples TRBV13 to TRBJ2-2; TRBD2 might be the D (5 bases). The germline gives CDR1 PRHDT, CDR2 FYEKMQ (reference sequence). The CDR3 is 12 amino acids. Trimming pared 5 bases from V and 6 bases from J, leaving 7 bases between.

The chain couples TRBV14 to TRBJ1-2; D not certain. The CDR3 is made up of 13 amino acids. Between the trimmed V and J ends, which lost 5 bases and 8 bases, there was a span of 15 bases. The germline V gene has CDR1 SGHDN and CDR2 FVKESK. CDR3 amino acids: CASSYTTEVGYTF. The CDR3 DNA sequence: TGTGCCAGCAGCTACACTACAGAGGTGGGCTACACCTTC.

The rearrangement joins TRBV6-5 to TRBJ2-3; D is possibly TRBD1 or TRBD2 (5 bases each). Between the trimmed V and J ends, which lost 8 bases and 2 bases, there was a span of 14 bases. Per the germline V gene, CDR1 is MNHEY and CDR2 is SVGAGI. The CDR3 runs 14 residues. In nucleotides, the CDR3 is TGTGCCAGCTCACCCGGGGCCCTCACAGATACGCAGTATTTT. Encoded protein: CASSPGALTDTQYF.

This chain joins TRBV6-5 and TRBJ2-7; D unclear. With 8 bases removed from V and 5 bases from J, the gap between germline ends came to 13 bases. CDR3 length: 12 amino acids. Germline CDR1 and CDR2: MNHEY and SVGAGI. The CDR3 region is CASAGSSHEQYF. CDR3 in DNA: TGTGCCAGCGCCGGTAGCAGCCACGAGCAGTACTTC.

The genes are TRBV7-2 and TRBJ1-2; D gene ambiguous. Deletions cut 5 bases from V and 5 bases from J, with 12 bases between. The germline V gene has CDR1 SGHTA and CDR2 FQGNSA. This CDR3 is 13 amino acids long. The CDR3 region has the DNA TGTGCCAGCAGCCTCTCATTACTTTATGGCTACACCTTC. It translates to CASSLSLLYGYTF.

The V gene is TRBV19, the J gene TRBJ2-7; TRBD2 matches 11 bases. The germline V gene has CDR1 LNHDA and CDR2 SQIVND (reference sequence). The CDR3 runs to 15 residues. Unmatched junction bases numbered 6, after V lost 3 bases and J lost 5 bases. The CDR3 sequence: CASSILAGGSDEQYF. CDR3 bases: TGTGCCAGTAGTATTTTAGCGGGAGGGTCGGACGAGCAGTACTTC. Full variable domain (missing parts from reference TRBV19 and TRBJ2-7): DGGITQSPKYLFRKEGQNVTLSCEQNLNHDAMYWYRQDPGQGLRLIYYSQIVNDFQKGDIAEGYSVSREKKESFPLTVTSAQKNPTAFYLCASSILAGGSDEQYFGPGTRLTVT.

The chain joins TRBV28 to TRBJ2-7; tentatively, D is TRBD2 (6 bases). The CDR3 length is 15 residues. Germline CDR1 reads MDHEN; CDR2 reads SYDVKM. V was cut by 6 bases and J by 2 bases, with 17 bases left in between. This CDR3 reads CASSIGGLAAYEQYF. The DNA of the CDR3 is TGTGCCAGCAGCATTGGGGGACTGGCAGCCTACGAGCAGTACTTC.

The chain has TRBV7-3 and TRBJ2-3, with D hard to call. The length of the CDR3 is 17 residues. Trimming took off 0 bases at V and 0 bases at J, with 13 bases between the two ends. The V gene's germline CDR1 is SGHTA and CDR2 FQGTGA. The CDR3 protein is CASSLTGPYSSTDTQYF. The CDR3 coding sequence is TGTGCCAGCAGCTTAACAGGTCCCTACTCTAGCACAGATACGCAGTATTTT.

The J gene is TRBJ2-7, the V gene TRBV27; TRBD1 matches at 11 bases. The V segment lost 8 bases and the J segment 3 bases; nucleotides outside the gene matches: 6. The V gene's germline CDR1 is MNHEY and CDR2 SMNVEV (reference sequence). The CDR3 spans 14 residues. The CDR3 sequence: CASASGTGGYEQYF. The CDR3 DNA is TGTGCCAGCGCCTCCGGGACAGGGGGCTACGAGCAGTACTTC.

The V and J genes are TRBV6-5 and TRBJ2-1; 7 bases are shared with TRBD1. CDR3 length equals 14 residues. V gave up 2 bases and J gave up 2 bases; unmatched junction bases: 0. Germline loops: CDR1 MNHEY, CDR2 SVGAGI. The CDR3 DNA reads as TGTGCCAGCAGTTACCAGGGGGCCTACAATGAGCAGTTCTTC. Translation gives CASSYQGAYNEQFF.

The V call is TRBV18, the J call TRBJ2-1; TRBD1 is a possible D gene (5 bases). The CDR3 totals 16 residues. Per the germline V gene, CDR1 is KGHSH and CDR2 is LQKENI. Trimming left V 0 bases short and J 1 base short, with 10 bases between. The DNA for the CDR3 is TGTGCCAGCTCACCACCGGTACAGGCATCCTACAATGAGCAGTTCTTC. Its protein product is CASSPPVQASYNEQFF.

The chain combines TRBV11-2 with TRBJ2-1, with unresolved D. From germline, CDR1 is SGHAT and CDR2 FQNNGV. The CDR3 runs 17 residues. The germline V and J ends were trimmed by 5 bases and 7 bases, with 24 bases remaining between them. The chain's CDR3 is CASSPEAPRLFRNEQFF. The CDR3 bases are TGTGCCAGCAGCCCTGAGGCCCCTAGGTTATTTAGGAATGAGCAGTTCTTC.

V is TRBV5-1 and J is TRBJ2-7; 9 bases agree with TRBD2. The ends lost 4 bases at V and 0 bases at J; junction bases unmatched: 2. Germline V gives CDR1 SGHRS, CDR2 YFSETQ. This CDR3 has 14 residues. The CDR3: CASSPTSGSYEQYF. CDR3 DNA sequence: TGCGCCAGCAGCCCGACTAGCGGCTCCTACGAGCAGTACTTC.

V usage is TRBV6-4 and J usage is TRBJ1-2; the D is unclear. This CDR3 contains 13 residues. The ends were cut back, 2 bases at V and 8 bases at J, with 12 bases in the middle. CDR1 is MRHNA, CDR2 SNTAGT, per germline. As DNA, the CDR3 is TGTGCCAGCAGTGACAGAGGGTTTGGAGGCTACACCTTC. Encoded protein: CASSDRGFGGYTF.

J is TRBJ2-7 and V is TRBV28; D not resolved. From germline, CDR1 is MDHEN and CDR2 SYDVKM. Trimming took off 5 bases at V and 0 bases at J, with 11 bases between the two ends. This CDR3 is 14 amino acids long. The DNA of the CDR3 is TGTGCCAGCAGTCGCCCCGATGACTCCTACGAGCAGTACTTC. Translation: CASSRPDDSYEQYF.

The rearrangement uses TRBV19 and TRBJ2-7; TRBD1 matches at 9 bases. Germline lookup yields CDR1 LNHDA and CDR2 SQIVND (reference sequence). V trimming: 5 bases; J trimming: 2 bases; junction bases outside the gene matches: 7. This CDR3 comprises 15 residues. CDR3 bases: TGTGCCAGTAGTCCAGGGACAGGGAAGGCCTACGAGCAGTACTTC. It codes for CASSPGTGKAYEQYF.

This rearrangement joins TRBV5-1 to TRBJ2-7; no clear D. CDR3 length equals 13 residues. Germline V gene sequence: CDR1 SGHRS, CDR2 YFSETQ. The ends were cut back, 3 bases at V and 3 bases at J, with 10 bases in the middle. The CDR3 nucleotides read TGCGCCAGCAGCTCCACTACCGACTACGAGCAGTACTTC. Amino acids: CASSSTTDYEQYF. Full variable domain (outside the CDR3, taken from reference TRBV5-1 and TRBJ2-7): KAGVTQTPRYLIKTRGQQVTLSCSPISGHRSVSWYQQTPGQGLQFLFEYFSETQRNKGNFPGRFSGRQFSNSRSEMNVSTLELGDSALYLCASSSTTDYEQYFGPGTRLTVT.

The chain recombines TRBV7-9 with TRBJ1-2; 7 bases agree with TRBD1. After removal of 8 bases from V and 0 bases from J, the junction contained 6 bases not matched to a gene. The CDR3 sequence is 14 residues long. Germline assignment: CDR1 SEHNR and CDR2 FQNEAQ (reference sequence). CDR3 bases: TGTGCCAGCGAAACGGACAGGACTAACTATGGCTACACCTTC. It is translated as CASETDRTNYGYTF.

V and J are TRBV2 and TRBJ2-7, with TRBD1 matching 7 bases. The germline gives CDR1 SNHLY, CDR2 FYNNEI. The J segment lost 6 bases and the V segment lost 7 bases, leaving 12 bases of the junction unmatched. The CDR3 length is 14 residues. CDR3 sequence reads: CASTWGKGAVEQYF. CDR3 sequence (DNA): TGTGCCAGCACCTGGGGGAAGGGGGCGGTCGAGCAGTACTTC.

About this clone itself: Other DNA sequences in this sample translate to the same CDR3. The gene calls are TRBV20-1 and TRBJ2-7; perhaps TRBD1 as D (5 bases). V lost 2 bases and J 3 bases, leaving 5 bases between the germline ends. The CDR3 has 11 amino acids. Germline assignment: CDR1 DFQATT and CDR2 SNEGSKA (reference sequence). The CDR3 DNA reads as TGCAGTGCTAGAAGGGGCTACGAGCAGTACTTC. Amino acid sequence: CSARRGYEQYF.

J is TRBJ1-1 and V is TRBV5-1, with D perhaps TRBD1 (6 bases). V was shortened by 3 bases and J by 6 bases, with 24 bases between the two germline ends. This CDR3 spans 17 amino acids. Germline CDR1 is SGHRS and CDR2 is YFSETQ. CDR3 coding DNA: TGCGCCAGCAGCTGGGTTACCGGGACATCTCTGGGTGCTGAAGCTTTCTTT. This encodes CASSWVTGTSLGAEAFF.